This TCR beta chain was captured by sequencing in a study of T cell responses to AZD1222 COVID-19 vaccine (dated by TCRdb to 2020 to 2022). General notes on the study: TCR sequencing was performed for some 250 trial participants, of whom around 210 were given two doses of AZD1222 and around 25 were given two doses of MenACWY control vaccine. Trial participants were enrolled by age into 18-55, 56-69 and 70-plus year subgroups, with approximately 150, 30 and 60 TCR-sequenced participants respectively. Points the paper makes about the study in general: The vaccine-associated CD4 TCRs covered the entire spike protein, and the dominant responses fell in regions 160-218 and 743-854. Nearly half of unique spike-specific TCRs reportedly recognized epitopes outside regions mutated in the B.1.351 and B.1.1.7 variants. Only five to seven AZD1222 recipients were SARS-CoV-2 seropositive at baseline, limiting conclusions about previously exposed vaccinees. After two AZD1222 doses, spike-specific TCR breadth and depth were significantly higher than at day 0 and than in MenACWY recipients. Participants were mostly white British and included more females than males, and it was suggested by the authors that clonal diversity may have been underestimated. In the small 56-69-year group, the increase in depth fell short of significance, most likely because of low power. Because no samples from the day 14 peak response were available, repertoires could be characterized only after the peak T cell response.

The time point label for this specimen denotes: about 28 days (+/-7) after the second vaccine dose. Because spike-specific TCR depth and breadth did not differ between the two schedules, AZD1222 recipients who got a second dose at roughly 4 weeks were pooled with those who got a second dose at roughly 12 weeks. Vaccinee samples were obtained from the UK trials COV001 and COV002, which included a single-blind randomized controlled phase 2/3 trial of AZD1222 (ChAdOx1 nCoV-19) in healthy adults. For TCRbeta chain sequencing, PBMC samples were collected from trial participants at day 0 and at day 28 after the second dose. Trimming at the junction amounts to 5 bases on V and 3 bases on J, and the germline ends lie 9 bases apart. The CDR3 covers 13 residues, taking in both the cysteine and the phenylalanine. This entry keeps only the CDR3 DNA: 39 bases, framed from base 1. As encoded in the germline V gene, CDR1 is SGHTA while CDR2 is FQGNSA.

The CDR3 regions of human TCRbeta chains were subjected to immunosequencing. Under the source paper's analysis protocol: Repertoire TCRs were matched against a reference library of SARS-CoV-2-specific TCRs generated with the MIRA antigen-specificity platform. Breadth was defined as the fraction of unique TCRs that were SARS-CoV-2-associated. Depth was defined as the fraction of total T cells that were SARS-CoV-2-associated. Using the MIRA data, each spike-specific TCR was mapped to the spike region that the TCR reacts to and placed in a CD4 or CD8 class. Log10-transformed breadth and depth values were compared by one-way ANOVA with Sidak's multiple comparisons tests. Sourced from immuneACCESS, this table was stored by TCRdb with only in-frame sequences that have V and J called. A share of the clones is absent; for the studies checked, an unresolved V gene accounts for under half, and the remainder has no known explanation. V and J calls and clone size follow that table, whereas D and trimming were derived from the DNA. In all, the sample holds roughly 45,000 clones, and approximately 88% of those were seen once. The ten largest clonotypes hold 15% to 20% of the sample.

This clone showed up just a few times. Its antigen target is currently unknown. Base qualities are not provided; no much larger clone lies one nucleotide away. The clonotype comes from an adult who received the AZD1222 COVID-19 vaccine. Recombination linked TRBV7-2 to TRBJ2-3; 6 matching bases give a weak D call of TRBD2. This specimen was peripheral blood, taken 28 days after the second AZD1222 dose. The CDR3 corresponds to CASSPGLTDTQYF. At the DNA level, the sequence is TGTGCCAGCAGCCCGGGACTTACAGATACGCAGTATTTT.